A single sample is the source of the 5 T cell receptor beta chains below, sequenced in a study of cytomegalovirus exposure and HLA in healthy donors. The PCR was carried out with 60 Vbeta primers and 13 Jbeta primers. Clones were read by immunoSEQ multiplex PCR, and TCRdb kept only the in-frame ones, dropping some. This table has 150,000 or so clones, around 79% appearing once. Material: PBMCs. These receptors were obtained from a man aged 25 to 45 in good health and CMV-seropositive.

The genes are TRBV6-4 and TRBJ1-6; a possible D gene is TRBD1 (5 bases). The V gene's germline CDR1 is MRHNA and CDR2 SNTAGT. The CDR3 is made up of 16 amino acids. V shed 2 bases and J shed 7 bases, with 15 bases lying between them. The CDR3 spells CASSDRPGGANSPLHF. The DNA for the CDR3 is TGTGCCAGCAGTGACCGGCCAGGTGGGGCGAATTCACCCCTCCACTTT.

The rearrangement joins TRBV12-5 to TRBJ1-2; D unresolved. Trimming stripped 7 bases from V and 3 bases from J, with 12 bases between. Germline V gives CDR1 LGHNT, CDR2 FRNRAP. This CDR3 spans 13 amino acids. CDR3 in amino acids: CASAGGRYYGYTF. CDR3 nucleotide sequence: TGTGCTAGTGCGGGAGGGAGATACTATGGCTACACCTTC.

In its sample, this clone was seen a few times. This chain joins TRBV19 and TRBJ1-1; 11 bases align to TRBD1. CDR1 and CDR2 (germline): LNHDA, SQIVND (reference sequence). The CDR3 has 14 amino acids. Losses at the gene ends were 4 bases for V and 5 bases for J; bases not matched to a gene: 3. The CDR3 protein is CASSRTGGDTEAFF. The CDR3 coding sequence is TGTGCCAGTAGTAGGACAGGGGGCGATACTGAAGCTTTCTTT. Full variable domain (outside the CDR3, taken from reference TRBV19 and TRBJ1-1): DGGITQSPKYLFRKEGQNVTLSCEQNLNHDAMYWYRQDPGQGLRLIYYSQIVNDFQKGDIAEGYSVSREKKESFPLTVTSAQKNPTAFYLCASSRTGGDTEAFFGQGTRLTVV.

This chain connects TRBV6-5 to TRBJ1-2, with 9 bases lining up with TRBD1. Germline trimming cut 2 bases from V and 4 bases from J; bases unmatched to any gene: 5. Germline values: CDR1 MNHEY, CDR2 SVGAGI. The CDR3 loop spans 15 amino acids. CDR3 protein: CASSYTGTGIYGYTF. The CDR3 DNA follows: TGTGCCAGCAGTTACACCGGGACAGGGATCTATGGCTACACCTTC.

As to this clone: This specimen includes other DNA sequences encoding the same CDR3. The V gene is TRBV30, the J gene TRBJ1-5; 8 positions agree with TRBD1. The trim removed 3 bases at V and 5 bases at J, leaving 3 bases unmatched. The CDR3 has 13 residues. The germline gives CDR1 GTSNPN, CDR2 SVGIG (reference sequence). The CDR3 DNA sequence: TGTGCCTGGAGCGTGACAGGGGATCAGCCCCAGCATTTT. This gives the protein CAWSVTGDQPQHF. The variable domain in full, with the rest retrieved from reference TRBV30 and TRBJ1-5, is SQTIHQWPATLVQPVGSPLSLECTVEGTSNPNLYWYRQAAGRGLQLLFYSVGIGQISSEVPQNLSASRPQDRQFILSSKKLLLSDSGFYLCAWSVTGDQPQHFGDGTRLSIL.